The rows below give T cell receptor beta chains drawn from one sample of a study of somatic mutations in cytotoxic T cells in rheumatoid arthritis. Sequencing used immunoSEQ multiplex PCR; TCRdb keeps in-frame clones, though not all of them. The table records roughly 13,000 clones, about 83% of them present only once. Sequencing was done on a sample of CD8+ T cells sorted from blood. The receptors come from an adult with rheumatoid arthritis. Both conserved end residues are part of each CDR3. D genes are given only for firm matches. Only part of the rows carry a size: once, few, many, or a class if the clone is expanded.

d_call j_call v_call clone_size cdr3_nt cdr3_aa
. TRBJ2-2 TRBV7-9 . TGTGCCAGCAGCTTAGTAGCCAGCTCCACCGGGGAGCTGTTTTTT CASSLVASSTGELFF
TRBD1 TRBJ1-2 TRBV7-8 . TGTGCCAGCAGCCCGGGGCCGACAGGGGCTAACTATGGCTACACCTTC CASSPGPTGANYGYTF
. TRBJ2-7 TRBV27 few TGTGCCAGCAGTTTTTTGAGCCCCTACGAGCAGTACTTC CASSFLSPYEQYF
. TRBJ2-1 TRBV9 . TGTGCCAGCAGCGTAGCAGGTGCCTATTACAATGAGCAGTTCTTC CASSVAGAYYNEQFF
. TRBJ1-2 TRBV4-1 once TGCGCCAGCAGCCAAGCCGCCGGCGGCTACACCTTC CASSQAAGGYTF
. TRBJ1-1 TRBV4-1 few TGCGCCAGCAGCCAAGTTGGGCTCCCTGAAGCTTTCTTT CASSQVGLPEAFF
TRBD2 TRBJ2-5 TRBV7-8 . TGTGCCAGCAGCTCCGGGACTAGCGGGGAGGAGACCCAGTACTTC CASSSGTSGEETQYF
TRBD1 TRBJ2-6 TRBV9 few TGTGCCAGCAGCGCAGGACAGGCTGGGGCCAACGTCCTGACTTTC CASSAGQAGANVLTF
TRBD1 TRBJ1-1 TRBV7-2 . TGTGCCAGCAGCACGTGGACAGGAAACACTGAAGCTTTCTTT CASSTWTGNTEAFF
TRBD2 TRBJ2-7 TRBV30 . TGTGCCTGGGATTCTAGCGGAAGCTCCTACGAGCAGTACTTC CAWDSSGSSYEQYF
TRBD1 TRBJ1-5 TRBV27 . TGTGCCAGCAGTTTAACAGGGGGGCATCAGCCCCAGCATTTT CASSLTGGHQPQHF
TRBD2 TRBJ2-1 TRBV9 . TGTGCCAGCAGCGATACCGGGACTAGCATGGGTGAGCAGTTCTTC CASSDTGTSMGEQFF
. TRBJ2-1 TRBV7-6 few TGTGCCAGCAGCTTAGACGGCTACAATGAGCAGTTCTTC CASSLDGYNEQFF
. TRBJ2-1 TRBV19 . TGTGCCAGTAGTATATGGAAGCGGGCCAATGAGCAGTTCTTC CASSIWKRANEQFF
. TRBJ2-7 TRBV7-9 few TGTGCCAGCAGCTCGTGGCGGGACGGCGCCCAGGAGCAGTACTTC CASSSWRDGAQEQYF
. TRBJ2-1 TRBV15 . TGTGCCACCAGCAGAGCTTCGGAGGGCACTTACAATGAGCAGTTCTTC CATSRASEGTYNEQFF
. TRBJ1-1 TRBV7-6 . TGTGCCAGCAGCTTAGGGGCCCGTGGGACTGAAGCTTTCTTT CASSLGARGTEAFF
TRBD2 TRBJ2-7 TRBV7-2 . TGTGCCAGCACCCAAATAGCGGGCTACGAGCAGTACTTC CASTQIAGYEQYF
. TRBJ2-2 TRBV7-9 . TGTGCCAGCAGCTCCGGGAACACCGGGGAGCTGTTTTTT CASSSGNTGELFF
TRBD2 TRBJ2-7 TRBV11-3 . TGTGCCAGCAGCCCCTTCGGAGTAGCGGGAGAATACGAGCAGTACTTC CASSPFGVAGEYEQYF
TRBD2 TRBJ2-3 TRBV7-7 . TGTGCTAGCAGCTTTACTAGCGCTAGCACAGATACGCAGTATTTT CASSFTSASTDTQYF
TRBD1 TRBJ1-1 TRBV30 . TGTGCCTGGGCCTCACAGGGGTACACTGAAGCTTTCTTT CAWASQGYTEAFF
TRBD2 TRBJ2-3 TRBV4-1 . TGCGCCAGCAGCCAAAGGGCTAGCGGGTTATCCACAGATACGCAGTATTTT CASSQRASGLSTDTQYF
TRBD2 TRBJ2-7 TRBV6-1 . TGTGCCAGCAGTGAAAGGACTAGCGGCTCCTACGAGCAGTACTTC CASSERTSGSYEQYF
. TRBJ2-7 TRBV19 . TGTGCCAGTAGTCGGGCCATCGCGGGCGAGCAGTACTTC CASSRAIAGEQYF
. TRBJ1-5 TRBV7-8 . TGTGCCAGCAGCGTTCAGACAGATAGCAATCAGCCCCAGCATTTT CASSVQTDSNQPQHF
. TRBJ2-2 TRBV9 . TGTGCCAGCACTAGTCACACCGGGGAGCTGTTTTTT CASTSHTGELFF
. TRBJ2-6 TRBV6-5 few TGTGCCAGCTCCTTCACCGTCTCTGGGGCCAACGTCCTGACTTTC CASSFTVSGANVLTF
. TRBJ1-5 TRBV5-1 . TGCGCCAGCAGCTTGTTGGGAGGTCAGCCCCAGCATTTT CASSLLGGQPQHF
. TRBJ2-3 TRBV6-1 . TGTGCCAGCAGTGAAGTCCAGGGGATTTTAGATACGCAGTATTTT CASSEVQGILDTQYF
. TRBJ2-7 TRBV28 . TGTGCCAGCAGTCCTCTCCGGGACGGTGACCCTAGTGAGCAGTACTTC CASSPLRDGDPSEQYF
TRBD1 TRBJ2-7 TRBV28 once TGTGCCAGCAGTCCTTCGGACAGGGACTACGAGCAGTACTTC CASSPSDRDYEQYF
. TRBJ1-1 TRBV7-9 . TGTGCCAGCAGCTTCGGGACTTCCCGGGGAGACACTGAAGCTTTCTTT CASSFGTSRGDTEAFF
. TRBJ2-7 TRBV28 once TGTGCCAGCAGATCGGGTGGCGACTACGAGCAGTACTTC CASRSGGDYEQYF
TRBD2 TRBJ2-5 TRBV10-3 . TGTGCCATCAGTGAGACTAGCGGGACGGAGACCCAGTACTTC CAISETSGTETQYF
. TRBJ2-7 TRBV27 . TGTGCCAGCAGTTTATCTATGACATCCTACGAGCAGTACTTC CASSLSMTSYEQYF
TRBD2 TRBJ2-3 TRBV2 . TGTGCCAGCGTCATAGGGGCAGCGGGAGCCCCGGGTACAGATACGCAGTATTTT CASVIGAAGAPGTDTQYF
TRBD2 TRBJ2-1 TRBV2 . TGTGCCAGCTCGACTAGCGGGAGGGGACGGAATGAGCAGTTCTTC CASSTSGRGRNEQFF
. TRBJ2-7 TRBV4-1 . TGCGCCAGCAGCCAAGAAGTATTGTCGGGACTTTCCTACGAGCAGTACTTC CASSQEVLSGLSYEQYF